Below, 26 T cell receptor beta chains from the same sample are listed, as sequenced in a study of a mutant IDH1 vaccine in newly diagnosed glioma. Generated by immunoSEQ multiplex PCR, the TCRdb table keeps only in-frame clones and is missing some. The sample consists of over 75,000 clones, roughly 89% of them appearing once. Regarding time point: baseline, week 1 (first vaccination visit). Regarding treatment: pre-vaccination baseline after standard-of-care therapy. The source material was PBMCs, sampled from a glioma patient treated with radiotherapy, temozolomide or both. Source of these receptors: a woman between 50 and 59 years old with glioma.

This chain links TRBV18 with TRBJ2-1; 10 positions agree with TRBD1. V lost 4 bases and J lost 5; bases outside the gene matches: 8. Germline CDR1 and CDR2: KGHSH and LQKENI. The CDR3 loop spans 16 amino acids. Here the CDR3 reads CASSRTGTGDDNEQFF. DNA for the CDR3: TGTGCCAGCTCACGCACCGGGACAGGGGACGACAATGAGCAGTTCTTC.

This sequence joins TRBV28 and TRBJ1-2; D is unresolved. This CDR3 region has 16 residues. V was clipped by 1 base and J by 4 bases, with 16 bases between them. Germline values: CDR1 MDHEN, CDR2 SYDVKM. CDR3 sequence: CASSLSGLSTPYGYTF. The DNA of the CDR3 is TGTGCCAGCAGTTTATCGGGCCTCTCAACCCCCTATGGCTACACCTTC.

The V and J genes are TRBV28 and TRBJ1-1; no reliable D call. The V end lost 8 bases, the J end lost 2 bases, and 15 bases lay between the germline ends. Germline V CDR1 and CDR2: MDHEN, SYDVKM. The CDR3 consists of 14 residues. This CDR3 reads CASFSPGINTEAFF. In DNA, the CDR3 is TGTGCCAGCTTCTCCCCCGGGATCAACACTGAAGCTTTCTTT.

The CDR3 protein is CASKLAGDYNEQFF. The CDR3 nucleotides are TGTGCCAGTAAACTAGCGGGAGACTACAATGAGCAGTTCTTC. The chain recombines TRBV6-1 with TRBJ2-1; 11 bases fit TRBD2. This CDR3 region has 14 residues. Germline-derived CDR1 and CDR2 are MNHNS and SASEGT. Trimming at V came to 9 bases and at J to 3 bases, leaving 4 bases not matched to a gene.

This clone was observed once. The CDR3 nucleotides are TGTGCCAGCAGCTCCTCGGGAGTCGCAGATACGCAGTATTTT. As protein: CASSSSGVADTQYF. This rearrangement joins TRBV5-6 to TRBJ2-3; weak D call: TRBD2 (6 bases). Per the germline V gene, CDR1 is SGHDT and CDR2 is YYEEEE. The CDR3 length is 14 residues. The ends were cut back, 3 bases at V and 4 bases at J, with 12 bases in the middle.

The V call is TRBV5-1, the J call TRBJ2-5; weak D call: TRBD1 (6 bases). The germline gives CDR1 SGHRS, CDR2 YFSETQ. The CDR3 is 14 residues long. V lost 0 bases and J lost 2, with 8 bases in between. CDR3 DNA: TGCGCCAGCAGCTTGGCAGGGACACAAGAGACCCAGTACTTC. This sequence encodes CASSLAGTQETQYF.

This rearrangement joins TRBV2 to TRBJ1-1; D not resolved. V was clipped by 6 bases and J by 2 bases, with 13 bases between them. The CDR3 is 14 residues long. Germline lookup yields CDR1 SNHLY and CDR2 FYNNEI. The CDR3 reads CASSTWTGNTEAFF. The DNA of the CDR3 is TGTGCCAGCAGCACCTGGACGGGTAACACTGAAGCTTTCTTT.

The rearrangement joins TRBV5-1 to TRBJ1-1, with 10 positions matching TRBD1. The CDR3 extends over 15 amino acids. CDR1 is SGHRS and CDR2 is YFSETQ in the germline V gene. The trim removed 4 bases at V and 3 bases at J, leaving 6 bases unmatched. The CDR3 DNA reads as TGCGCCAGCAGCGAATCCGGGACAGGGGACACTGAAGCTTTCTTT. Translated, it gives CASSESGTGDTEAFF.

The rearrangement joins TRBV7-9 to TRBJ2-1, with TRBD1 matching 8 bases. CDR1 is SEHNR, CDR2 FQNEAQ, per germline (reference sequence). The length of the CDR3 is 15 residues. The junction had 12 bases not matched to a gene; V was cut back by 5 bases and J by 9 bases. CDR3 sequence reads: CASSPDGQGWGEQFF. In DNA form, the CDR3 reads TGTGCCAGCAGCCCCGATGGACAGGGCTGGGGTGAGCAGTTCTTC.

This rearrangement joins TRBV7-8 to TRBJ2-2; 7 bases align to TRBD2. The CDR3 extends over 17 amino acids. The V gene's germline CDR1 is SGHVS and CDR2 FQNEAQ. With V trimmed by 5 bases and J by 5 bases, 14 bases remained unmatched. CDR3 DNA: TGTGCCAGCAGCCACCTGACTAGCAAAGGGGATACCGGGGAGCTGTTTTTT. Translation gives CASSHLTSKGDTGELFF.

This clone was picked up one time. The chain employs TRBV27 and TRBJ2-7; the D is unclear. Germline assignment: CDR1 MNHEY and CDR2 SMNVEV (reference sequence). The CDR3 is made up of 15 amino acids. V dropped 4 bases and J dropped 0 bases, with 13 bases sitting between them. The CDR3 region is CASSSTIDLSYEQYF. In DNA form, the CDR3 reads TGTGCCAGCAGTTCTACTATCGACCTCTCCTACGAGCAGTACTTC.

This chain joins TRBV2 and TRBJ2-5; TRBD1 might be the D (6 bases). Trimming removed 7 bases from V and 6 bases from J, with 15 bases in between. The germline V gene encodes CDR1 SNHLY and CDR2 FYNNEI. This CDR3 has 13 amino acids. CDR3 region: CASIQGRGKTQYF. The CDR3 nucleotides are TGTGCCAGCATTCAGGGCAGGGGAAAGACCCAGTACTTC.

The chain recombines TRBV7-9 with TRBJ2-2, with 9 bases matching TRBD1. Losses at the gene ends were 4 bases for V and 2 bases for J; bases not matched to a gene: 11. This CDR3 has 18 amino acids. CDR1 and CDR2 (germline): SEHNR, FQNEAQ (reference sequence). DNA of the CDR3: TGTGCCAGCAGCTCCGGGACAGGGTCCGTACTTAACACCGGGGAGCTGTTTTTT. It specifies CASSSGTGSVLNTGELFF.

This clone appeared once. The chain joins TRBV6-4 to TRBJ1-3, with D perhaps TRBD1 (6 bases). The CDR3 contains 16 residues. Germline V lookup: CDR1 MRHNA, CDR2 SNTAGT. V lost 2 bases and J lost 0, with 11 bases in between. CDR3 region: CASSDGGASSGNTIYF. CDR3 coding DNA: TGTGCCAGCAGTGACGGGGGGGCCAGCTCTGGAAACACCATATATTTT.

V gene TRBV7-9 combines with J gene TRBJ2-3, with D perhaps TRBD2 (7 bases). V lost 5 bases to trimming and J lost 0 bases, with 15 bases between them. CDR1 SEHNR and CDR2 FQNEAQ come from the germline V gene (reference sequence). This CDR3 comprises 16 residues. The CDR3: CASSKGRGVSTDTQYF. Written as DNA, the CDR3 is TGTGCCAGCAGCAAAGGGAGGGGGGTGAGCACAGATACGCAGTATTTT. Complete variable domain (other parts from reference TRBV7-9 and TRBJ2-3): DTGVSQNPRHKITKRGQNVTFRCDPISEHNRLYWYRQTLGQGPEFLTYFQNEAQLEKSRLLSDRFSAERPKGSFSTLEIQRTEQGDSAMYLCASSKGRGVSTDTQYFGPGTRLTVL.

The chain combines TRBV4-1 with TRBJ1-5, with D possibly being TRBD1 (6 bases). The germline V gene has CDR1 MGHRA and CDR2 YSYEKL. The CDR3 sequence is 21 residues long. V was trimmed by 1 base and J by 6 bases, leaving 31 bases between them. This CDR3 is CASSQGGSNYRVGPAGQPQHF. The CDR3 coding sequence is TGCGCCAGCAGCCAAGGGGGATCTAACTACAGGGTGGGGCCCGCGGGTCAGCCCCAGCATTTT.

CDR3 protein: CASSMTGWNTEAFF. The DNA of the CDR3 is TGTGCCAGTAGTATGACAGGTTGGAACACTGAAGCTTTCTTT. The chain joins TRBV19 to TRBJ1-1, with D possibly TRBD1 on 6 matching bases. The CDR3 consists of 14 residues. Germline values: CDR1 LNHDA, CDR2 SQIVND (reference sequence). The V and J ends lost 3 bases and 1 base respectively, with 9 bases between them.

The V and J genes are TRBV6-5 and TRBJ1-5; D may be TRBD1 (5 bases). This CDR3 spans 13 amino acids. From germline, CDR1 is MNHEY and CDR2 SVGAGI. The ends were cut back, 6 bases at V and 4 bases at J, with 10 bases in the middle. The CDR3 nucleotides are TGTGCCAGCAGGCAGGGAAGGAATCAGCCCCAGCATTTT. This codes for CASRQGRNQPQHF.

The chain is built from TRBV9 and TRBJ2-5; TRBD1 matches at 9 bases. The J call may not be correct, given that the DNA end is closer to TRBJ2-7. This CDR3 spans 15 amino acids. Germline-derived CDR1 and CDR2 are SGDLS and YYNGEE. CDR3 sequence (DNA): TGTGCCAGCAGCGAAGGAACAGGGGGCGGCTACGAGCAGTACTTC. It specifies CASSEGTGGGYEQYF.

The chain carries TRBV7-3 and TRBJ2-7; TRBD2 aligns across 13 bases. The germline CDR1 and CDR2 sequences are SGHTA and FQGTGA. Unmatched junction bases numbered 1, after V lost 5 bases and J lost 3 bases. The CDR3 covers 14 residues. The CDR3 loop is CASSRTSGSYEQYF. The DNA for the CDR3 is TGTGCCAGCAGCCGGACTAGCGGGAGCTACGAGCAGTACTTC.

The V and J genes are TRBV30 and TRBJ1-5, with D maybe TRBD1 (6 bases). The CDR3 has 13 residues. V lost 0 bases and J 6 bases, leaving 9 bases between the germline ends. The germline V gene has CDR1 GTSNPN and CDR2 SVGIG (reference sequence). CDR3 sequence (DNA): TGTGCCTGGAGTGTACGGGGGGCTCAGCCCCAGCATTTT. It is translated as CAWSVRGAQPQHF.

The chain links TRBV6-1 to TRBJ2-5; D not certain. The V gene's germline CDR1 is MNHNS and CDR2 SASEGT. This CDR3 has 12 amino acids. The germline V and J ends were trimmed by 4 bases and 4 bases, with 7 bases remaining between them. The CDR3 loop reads CASSALGETQYF. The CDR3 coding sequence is TGTGCCAGCAGTGCTCTGGGAGAGACCCAGTACTTC.

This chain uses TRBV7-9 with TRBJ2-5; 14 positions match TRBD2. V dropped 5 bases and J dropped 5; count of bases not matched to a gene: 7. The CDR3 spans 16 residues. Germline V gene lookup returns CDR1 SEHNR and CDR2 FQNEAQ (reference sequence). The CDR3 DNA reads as TGTGCCAGCAGCCCGGGGACTAGCGGGAGACGGGAGACCCAGTACTTC. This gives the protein CASSPGTSGRRETQYF.

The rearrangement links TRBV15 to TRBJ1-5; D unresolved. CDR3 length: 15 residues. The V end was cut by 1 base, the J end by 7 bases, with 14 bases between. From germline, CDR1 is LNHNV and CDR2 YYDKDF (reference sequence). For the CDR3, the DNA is TGTGCCACCAGCAGAGCCCCCGAGGGCCGGCAGCCCCAGCATTTT. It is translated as CATSRAPEGRQPQHF. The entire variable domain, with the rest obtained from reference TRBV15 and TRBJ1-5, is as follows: DAMVIQNPRYQVTQFGKPVTLSCSQTLNHNVMYWYQQKSSQAPKLLFHYYDKDFNNEADTPDNFQSRRPNTSFCFLDIRSPGLGDTAMYLCATSRAPEGRQPQHFGDGTRLSIL.

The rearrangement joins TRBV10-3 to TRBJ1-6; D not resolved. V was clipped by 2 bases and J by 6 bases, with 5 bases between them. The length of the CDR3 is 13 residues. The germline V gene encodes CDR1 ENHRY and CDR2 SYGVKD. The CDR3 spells CAISENSNSPLHF. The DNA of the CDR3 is TGTGCCATCAGTGAGAACAGTAATTCACCCCTCCACTTT.

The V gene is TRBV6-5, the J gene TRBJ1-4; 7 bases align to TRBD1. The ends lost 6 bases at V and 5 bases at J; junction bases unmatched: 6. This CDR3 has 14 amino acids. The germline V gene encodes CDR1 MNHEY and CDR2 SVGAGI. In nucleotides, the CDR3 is TGTGCCAGCAGGCCAGGACAGGACAATGAAAAACTGTTTTTT. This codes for CASRPGQDNEKLFF.